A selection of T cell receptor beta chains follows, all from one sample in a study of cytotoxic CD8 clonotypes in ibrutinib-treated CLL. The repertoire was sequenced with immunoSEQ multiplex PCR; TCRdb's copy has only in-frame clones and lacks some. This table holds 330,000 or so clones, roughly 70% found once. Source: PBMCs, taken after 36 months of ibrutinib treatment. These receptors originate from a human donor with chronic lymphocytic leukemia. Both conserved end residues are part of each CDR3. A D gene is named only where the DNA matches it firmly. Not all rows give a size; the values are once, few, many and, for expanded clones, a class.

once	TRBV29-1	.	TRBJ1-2	TGCAGCGTTGAACAACCCATCGGGACACTTGGCTACACCTTC	CSVEQPIGTLGYTF
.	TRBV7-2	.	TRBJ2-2	TGTGCCAGCAGCTTAGTGGTGACAATAGGAACCGGGGAGCTGTTTTTT	CASSLVVTIGTGELFF
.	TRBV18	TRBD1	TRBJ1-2	TGTGCCAGCTCACCTAGTACAGGGGCTGAGGGATATGGCTACACCTTC	CASSPSTGAEGYGYTF
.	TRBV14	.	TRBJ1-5	TGTGCCAGCAGCCAAGATCTGGTTCAGCCCCAGCATTTT	CASSQDLVQPQHF
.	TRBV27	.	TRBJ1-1	TGTGCCAGCAGTTTAAATCGGGGGGCCACTGAAGCTTTCTTT	CASSLNRGATEAFF
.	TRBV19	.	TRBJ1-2	TGTGCCAGTATCTCGGGGAACTATGGCTACACCTTC	CASISGNYGYTF
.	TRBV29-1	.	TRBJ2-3	TGCAGCGTGGACAGCAGCACAGATACGCAGTATTTT	CSVDSSTDTQYF
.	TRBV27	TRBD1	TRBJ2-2	TGTGCCAGCACCCCCCTCCCGGGACAGTTATTTTCGACCGGGGAGCTGTTTTTT	CASTPLPGQLFSTGELFF
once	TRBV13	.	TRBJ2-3	TGTGCCAGCAGCTTAGGCCGTCGTCGAGATACGCAGTATTTT	CASSLGRRRDTQYF
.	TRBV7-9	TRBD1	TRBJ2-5	TGTGCCAGCAGTCAAAAGACAGGGAAAGAGACCCAGTACTTC	CASSQKTGKETQYF
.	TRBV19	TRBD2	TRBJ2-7	TGTGCCAGTAGTCCAGGACTAGTCTACGAGCAGTACTTC	CASSPGLVYEQYF
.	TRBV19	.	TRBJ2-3	TGTGCCAGTAGTATATGGTATGGAGATACGCAGTATTTT	CASSIWYGDTQYF
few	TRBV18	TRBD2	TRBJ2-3	TGTGCCAGCTCACCAATCAGCGGGAGGGCAGATACGCAGTATTTT	CASSPISGRADTQYF
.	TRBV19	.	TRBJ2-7	TGTGCCAGTAGTACCACGTACGAGCAGTACTTC	CASSTTYEQYF
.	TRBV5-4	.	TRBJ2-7	TGTGCCAGCAGCTTAAACGGGGTGATTTTATACGAGCAGTACTTC	CASSLNGVILYEQYF
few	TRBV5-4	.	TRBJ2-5	TGTGCCAGCAGCTTGCGAAGGGAGGAGACCCAGTACTTC	CASSLRREETQYF
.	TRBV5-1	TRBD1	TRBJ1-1	TGCGCCAGCAGCCGGACAGGGCGGGGGACTGAAGCTTTCTTT	CASSRTGRGTEAFF
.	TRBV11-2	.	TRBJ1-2	TGTGCCAGCAGCCCCCAGCCGTATGGCTACACCTTC	CASSPQPYGYTF
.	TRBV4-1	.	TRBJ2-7	TGCGCCAGCAGCCAAGACCCTACCCTCTACGAGCAGTACTTC	CASSQDPTLYEQYF
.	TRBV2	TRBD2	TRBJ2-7	TGTGCCAGCAGTGGTGCAGCGGGGAGGGCCTACGAGCAGTACTTC	CASSGAAGRAYEQYF
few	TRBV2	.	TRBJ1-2	TGTGCCAGCAGTATAACTGTCGGGTATAGCGTCGGTCCCGAAGGGGTCCACACCTTC	CASSITVGYSVGPEGVHTF
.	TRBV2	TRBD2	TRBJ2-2	TGTGCCAGCAGCCTAACCGGGACTAGCGGGGGGGCCTTCGGGGAGCTGTTTTTT	CASSLTGTSGGAFGELFF
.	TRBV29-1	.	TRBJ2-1	TGCAGCGACGCAGTGTACAATGAGCAGTTCTTC	CSDAVYNEQFF
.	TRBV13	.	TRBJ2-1	TGTGCCAGCAGCAAAGGAGGGTCAAACAATGAGCAGTTCTTC	CASSKGGSNNEQFF
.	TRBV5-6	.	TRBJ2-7	TGTGCCAGCAGCTTGAAACATAGCGTCCCCTACGAGCAGTACTTC	CASSLKHSVPYEQYF
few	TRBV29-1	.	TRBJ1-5	TGCAGCGTTGCCACGGACTATAGCAATCAGCCCCAGCATTTT	CSVATDYSNQPQHF
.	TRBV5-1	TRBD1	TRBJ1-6	TGCGCCAGCAGCGCCCGGGACAGGGGAAATTCACCCCTCCACTTT	CASSARDRGNSPLHF
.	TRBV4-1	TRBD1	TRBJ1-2	TGCGCCAGCAGCCAAGACAGGGGGTGGGGTGGCTACACCTTC	CASSQDRGWGGYTF
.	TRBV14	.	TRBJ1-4	TGTGCCAGCAGCCAAAGGAGATTGGCCGCTAATGAAAAACTGTTTTTT	CASSQRRLAANEKLFF
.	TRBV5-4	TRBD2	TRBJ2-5	TGTGCCAGCAGCTTCCTAGCGGGAGGAGGAGAGACCCAGTACTTC	CASSFLAGGGETQYF
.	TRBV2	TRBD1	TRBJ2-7	TGTGCCAGCAGTGAAGCCGGGACAGGGCCCTACGAGCAGTACTTC	CASSEAGTGPYEQYF
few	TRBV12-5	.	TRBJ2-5	TGTGCTAGTGGTTTGGTACTGAGGTCAGGGTCACAAGAGACCCAGTACTTC	CASGLVLRSGSQETQYF
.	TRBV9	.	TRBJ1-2	TGTGCCAGCAGCGTAGGGGCAGGAAGGGTCGATGGCTACACCTTC	CASSVGAGRVDGYTF
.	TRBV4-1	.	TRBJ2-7	TGCGCCAGCAGCCAAGAAGAAGGGGTTGAGCAGTACTTC	CASSQEEGVEQYF
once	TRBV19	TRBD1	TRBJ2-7	TGTGCCAGTAGTTTCGGACAGGGAAAGGGCGAGCAGTACTTC	CASSFGQGKGEQYF
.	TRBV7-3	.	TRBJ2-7	TGTGCCAGCAGCTCCCGGGGCGGAGGCTCCTACGAGCAGTACTTC	CASSSRGGGSYEQYF
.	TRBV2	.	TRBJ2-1	TGTGCCAGAGAGGACCTCCTTGACAATGAGCAGTTCTTC	CAREDLLDNEQFF
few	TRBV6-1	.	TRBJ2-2	TGTGCCAGCAGTGTACTAGCTGGCACCGGGGAGCTGTTTTTT	CASSVLAGTGELFF
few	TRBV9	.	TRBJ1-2	TGTGCCAGCAGCGTAGTCGTGGATGGCTACACCTTC	CASSVVVDGYTF
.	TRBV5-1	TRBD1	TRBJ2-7	TGCGCCAGCAGCTCAACAGGGGCCCCCACCTACGAGCAGTACTTC	CASSSTGAPTYEQYF
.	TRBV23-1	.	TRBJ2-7	TGCGCCAGCAGTCAACGGCAGGGTAGATACGAGCAGTACTTC	CASSQRQGRYEQYF
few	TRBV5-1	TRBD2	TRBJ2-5	TGCGCCAGCAGAAATCCCCTGGGGGAGGGACTAGGAGAGACCCAGTACTTC	CASRNPLGEGLGETQYF
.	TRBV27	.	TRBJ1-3	TGTGCCAGCGGACCCTCTGGAAACACCATATATTTT	CASGPSGNTIYF
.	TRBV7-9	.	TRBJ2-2	TGTGCCAGCAGCTTGCCCCTCCCCACCGGGGAGCTGTTTTTT	CASSLPLPTGELFF
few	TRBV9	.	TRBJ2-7	TGTGCCAGCAGCGCCGATCACTACGAGCAGTACTTC	CASSADHYEQYF